The 18 T cell receptor beta chains given below trace back to one sample, sequenced in a study of blood T cell repertoires in COVID-19. Profiled with immunoSEQ multiplex PCR; TCRdb holds only in-frame clones, not every one. The sample shows about 190,000 clones, around 80% of them seen only once. Sample: peripheral blood. These receptor sequences come from a woman between 45 and 65 years old with acute or convalescent COVID-19.

The chain uses TRBV7-9 and TRBJ1-4; 8 bases fit TRBD1. CDR3 length: 15 amino acids. The V gene end was trimmed by 5 bases and the J gene end by 8 bases; junction bases not matched to a gene: 10. CDR1 is SEHNR and CDR2 is FQNEAQ in the germline V gene (reference sequence). DNA of the CDR3: TGTGCCAGCAGCCCCCAGTCAGGGGGCTGGGAAAAACTGTTTTTT. Translating gives CASSPQSGGWEKLFF. The full variable domain, in which reference TRBV7-9 and TRBJ1-4 provide the parts outside the CDR3, is DTGVSQNPRHKITKRGQNVTFRCDPISEHNRLYWYRQTLGQGPEFLTYFQNEAQLEKSRLLSDRFSAERPKGSFSTLEIQRTEQGDSAMYLCASSPQSGGWEKLFFGSGTQLSVL.

The genes are TRBV7-2 and TRBJ2-1; 8 bases align to TRBD1. V lost 3 bases to trimming and J lost 6 bases; unmatched junction nucleotides: 4. This CDR3 region has 14 residues. Germline CDR1 is SGHTA and CDR2 is FQGNSA. The CDR3 region has the DNA TGTGCCAGCAGCTTGGACAGGGCGGGCAATGAGCAGTTCTTC. It specifies CASSLDRAGNEQFF.

The count of this clone is one. The chain couples TRBV28 to TRBJ1-6; TRBD1 is a possible D gene (6 bases). The CDR3 runs 15 residues. Germline values: CDR1 MDHEN, CDR2 SYDVKM. V gave up 3 bases and J gave up 7 bases, with 13 bases separating them. CDR3 loop: CASSFWNRENSPLHF. Here the CDR3 DNA reads TGTGCCAGCAGTTTTTGGAACAGGGAGAATTCACCCCTCCACTTT.

The chain is built from TRBV4-2 and TRBJ2-1; a possible D gene is TRBD2 (5 bases). Per the germline V gene, CDR1 is LGHNA and CDR2 is YNFKEQ. The length of the CDR3 is 13 residues. V lost 5 bases, J lost 3 bases, and 8 bases lay in between. DNA for the CDR3: TGTGCCAGCAGCGGCCGGGGCTACAATGAGCAGTTCTTC. It yields the protein CASSGRGYNEQFF.

The rearrangement links TRBV11-3 to TRBJ2-4, with TRBD1 matching 11 bases. CDR1 and CDR2 from the germline V gene are SGHNT and YENEEA. Trimming took 4 bases from V and 1 from J; bases not matched to a gene: 6. This CDR3 region has 17 residues. The CDR3 DNA is TGTGCCAGCAGCTCGACCGGACAGGGGGCGGCCAAAAACATTCAGTACTTC. Residues: CASSSTGQGAAKNIQYF.

The chain carries TRBV30 and TRBJ2-3, with TRBD2 identical over 7 bases. Germline trimming cut 5 bases from V and 6 bases from J; bases unmatched to any gene: 11. Germline V lookup: CDR1 GTSNPN, CDR2 SVGIG (reference sequence). This CDR3 region has 14 residues. The CDR3 nucleotides are TGTGCCTGGGGGCGGCGCGGGAGATCGGATACGCAGTATTTT. This translates into CAWGRRGRSDTQYF.

The chain couples TRBV5-1 to TRBJ2-3; TRBD2 agrees at 9 bases. Germline CDR1 SGHRS, CDR2 YFSETQ. The V gene end was trimmed by 0 bases and the J gene end by 0 bases; junction bases not matched to a gene: 8. The CDR3 covers 18 residues. The CDR3 nucleotides read TGCGCCAGCAGCTTGGGACTAGCGGATCTCATGAGCACAGATACGCAGTATTTT. This encodes CASSLGLADLMSTDTQYF.

The CDR3 reads CASTSTGRQFF. CDR3 in DNA: TGTGCCAGCACCTCGACAGGCCGACAGTTCTTC. The chain couples TRBV5-6 to TRBJ2-1; weak D call: TRBD1 (6 bases). The CDR3 totals 11 residues. Germline CDR1 reads SGHDT; CDR2 reads YYEEEE. Trimming left V 6 bases short and J 13 bases short, with 14 bases between.

The chain couples TRBV11-3 to TRBJ2-2; D is unclear. CDR1 and CDR2 from the germline V gene are SGHNT and YENEEA. The CDR3 totals 15 residues. The V and J ends lost 2 bases and 2 bases respectively, with 9 bases between them. CDR3 nucleotide sequence: TGTGCCAGCAGCTTAAACAGCCTCAACACCGGGGAGCTGTTTTTT. Its protein product is CASSLNSLNTGELFF.

V usage is TRBV24-1 and J usage is TRBJ2-1; 11 bases fit TRBD2. V lost 4 bases, J lost 8 bases, and 12 bases stayed unmatched. The CDR3 loop spans 17 amino acids. The V gene's germline CDR1 is KGHDR and CDR2 SFDVKD. CDR3 region: CATSDPLAGGRGYEQFF. The DNA for the CDR3 is TGTGCCACCAGTGACCCCTTAGCGGGGGGGCGGGGGTATGAGCAGTTCTTC.

The CDR3 reads CASSSHRVNQPQHF. For the CDR3, the DNA is TGTGCCAGCAGTTCCCACAGGGTGAATCAGCCCCAGCATTTT. The chain links TRBV27 to TRBJ1-5, with D perhaps matching TRBD1 (6 bases). The germline V and J ends were trimmed by 4 bases and 4 bases, with 11 bases remaining between them. The CDR3 is 14 amino acids. Germline loops: CDR1 MNHEY, CDR2 SMNVEV (reference sequence).

The rearrangement joins TRBV19 to TRBJ2-1, with D possibly TRBD1 on 6 matching bases. CDR3 length: 16 amino acids. The germline V gene has CDR1 LNHDA and CDR2 SQIVND (reference sequence). Trimming removed 2 bases at V and 0 bases at J, with 11 bases between. The CDR3 coding sequence is TGTGCCAGTAGTATAATGGGGACAATCTCCTACAATGAGCAGTTCTTC. It encodes CASSIMGTISYNEQFF. Drawing the rest from reference TRBV19 and TRBJ2-1, the complete variable domain is DGGITQSPKYLFRKEGQNVTLSCEQNLNHDAMYWYRQDPGQGLRLIYYSQIVNDFQKGDIAEGYSVSREKKESFPLTVTSAQKNPTAFYLCASSIMGTISYNEQFFGPGTRLTVL.

This clone appeared a few times. The chain carries TRBV10-3 and TRBJ1-2; TRBD1 agrees at 10 bases. This CDR3 has 18 residues. Germline V CDR1 and CDR2: ENHRY, SYGVKD. V was pared by 0 bases and J by 3 bases, with 10 bases of the junction left unmatched. CDR3 region: CAISESSLPGQGYYGYTF. CDR3 in DNA: TGTGCCATCAGTGAGTCGAGCTTACCGGGACAGGGGTACTATGGCTACACCTTC.

The chain combines TRBV11-2 with TRBJ1-2, with 9 bases lining up with TRBD1. The CDR3 loop spans 14 amino acids. Unmatched junction bases numbered 6, after V lost 6 bases and J lost 4 bases. The germline gives CDR1 SGHAT, CDR2 FQNNGV. The CDR3 nucleotides read TGTGCCAGCAGGGGAGACAGGGGGATCTATGGCTACACCTTC. Translated: CASRGDRGIYGYTF.

This chain joins TRBV16 and TRBJ1-1; 12 bases match TRBD1. Germline values: CDR1 KGHSY, CDR2 FQNENV. The CDR3 is 16 amino acids. V lost 2 bases to trimming and J lost 6 bases; unmatched junction nucleotides: 7. The CDR3 DNA reads TGTGCCAGCAGCCAAGGGACAGGGGGCGCGAGGGCTGAAGCTTTCTTT. It translates to CASSQGTGGARAEAFF.

The chain uses TRBV24-1 and TRBJ1-1; no clear D gene. Between the trimmed V and J ends, which lost 7 bases and 3 bases, there was a span of 11 bases. Germline assignment: CDR1 KGHDR and CDR2 SFDVKD. The CDR3 has 13 residues. CDR3 sequence reads: CATRWAQDTEAFF. CDR3 DNA: TGTGCCACCAGGTGGGCTCAGGACACTGAAGCTTTCTTT.

In its sample, this clone was seen once. The J gene is TRBJ1-5, the V gene TRBV7-2; the D is unclear. Germline V lookup: CDR1 SGHTA, CDR2 FQGNSA. The CDR3 is 15 amino acids. Trimming took 1 base from V and 3 from J, leaving 10 bases between them. The CDR3 coding sequence is TGTGCCAGCAGCTTAGAGGGAGGGTTCAATCAGCCCCAGCATTTT. This translates into CASSLEGGFNQPQHF. Variable domain in full (rest from reference TRBV7-2 and TRBJ1-5): GAGVSQSPSNKVTEKGKDVELRCDPISGHTALYWYRQSLGQGLEFLIYFQGNSAPDKSGLPSDRFSAERTGGSVSTLTIQRTQQEDSAVYLCASSLEGGFNQPQHFGDGTRLSIL.

This chain uses TRBV5-1 with TRBJ2-7; 10 bases are shared with TRBD2. The trim removed 3 bases at V and 2 bases at J, leaving 8 bases unmatched. CDR3 length: 16 residues. Per the germline V gene, CDR1 is SGHRS and CDR2 is YFSETQ. This CDR3 is CASSWGGLAGAYEQYF. CDR3 sequence (DNA): TGCGCCAGCAGCTGGGGTGGGCTAGCGGGAGCCTACGAGCAGTACTTC. The full variable domain, in which reference TRBV5-1 and TRBJ2-7 provide the parts outside the CDR3, is KAGVTQTPRYLIKTRGQQVTLSCSPISGHRSVSWYQQTPGQGLQFLFEYFSETQRNKGNFPGRFSGRQFSNSRSEMNVSTLELGDSALYLCASSWGGLAGAYEQYFGPGTRLTVT.